This TCR beta chain is drawn from a study of monozygotic twins with inflammatory bowel disease. TCRdb reprocessed the 5' RACE reads and stores each CDR3 protein as one record, lacking DNA. The repertoire table contains 150,000 to 200,000 distinct CDR3 sequences. The CDR3 loop spans 16 amino acids. CDR1 and CDR2 (germline): MGHRA, YSYEKL. The receptor was derived from a human donor with ulcerative colitis or Crohn's disease, or a healthy co-twin of an affected twin (not recorded which). Sequenced input: blood. The chain links TRBV4-1 to TRBJ2-5; TCRdb lists TRBD2, though no DNA is available to test this call. Here the CDR3 reads CASSQRGGVTSETQYF.